The next 19 T cell receptor beta chains were all read from a single sample in a study of blood T cells in healthy people across ages. With a J-beta primer mix and a sample-barcoded 5' primer, a second PCR ran about 6 to 11 cycles. A single record per CDR3 protein comes from TCRdb applying MiXCR to the 5' RACE reads. The data hold about 1.7 million distinct CDR3 sequences, with roughly 28% observed a single time. Material for sequencing was blood. These receptors were taken from a woman aged 25 to 39 in good health.

The CDR3 loop is CASSRMGDTQYF. Here the CDR3 DNA reads TGTGCCAGCAGCAGGATGGGAGATACGCAGTATTTT. This chain connects TRBV7-2 to TRBJ2-3; D is ambiguous. CDR1 and CDR2 (germline): SGHTA, FQGNSA. V lost 5 bases and J 5 bases, leaving 8 bases between the germline ends. This CDR3 spans 12 amino acids.

The chain recombines TRBV5-1 with TRBJ2-5; no clear D gene. The CDR3 is made up of 15 amino acids. Trimming took off 3 bases at V and 1 base at J, with 13 bases between the two ends. Germline V gene data show CDR1 as SGHRS and CDR2 as YFSETQ. The CDR3 is CASSSNIEPQETQYF. CDR3 sequence (DNA): TGCGCCAGCAGCTCAAACATCGAGCCCCAAGAGACCCAGTACTTC.

At least ten counts were recorded for this clonotype. The V gene is TRBV4-3, the J gene TRBJ1-2; TRBD1 aligns across 7 bases. The V and J ends lost 1 base and 5 bases, in that order; junction bases with no gene match: 4. Germline loops: CDR1 LGHNA, CDR2 YSLEER. CDR3 length: 14 amino acids. CDR3 coding DNA: TGCGCCAGCAGCCAAGCGACAGGGCGATATGGCTACACCTTC. Translation gives CASSQATGRYGYTF.

As to this clonotype: A much larger clone lies a single base off, so this may be a read error. The chain recombines TRBV20-1 with TRBJ2-5; D is uncertain. The germline V gene encodes CDR1 DFQATT and CDR2 SNEGSKA (reference sequence). There are 14 residues in the CDR3. The chain's CDR3 is CSARDELIQETLYF. In DNA form, the CDR3 reads TGCAGTGCTAGAGATGAACTCATCCAAGAGACCCTGTACTTC.

The CDR3 bases are TGCAGCGTTCTAGCGGGAGTCGGGGGGACCCAGTACTTC. Protein: CSVLAGVGGTQYF. This chain links TRBV29-1 with TRBJ2-7; TRBD2 aligns across 10 bases. Judging by the DNA end, TRBJ2-5 fits better; the J call may be wrong. Per the germline V gene, CDR1 is SQVTM and CDR2 is ANQGSEA. The CDR3 is 13 residues long.

Worth noting for this clonotype: This may arise from a read error, as a much more abundant clone is one base away. The CDR3 carries no conserved terminal phenylalanine or tryptophan, so it likely arises from a read error. V usage is TRBV10-3 and J usage is TRBJ2-7; no reliable D call. This CDR3 comprises 12 residues. Germline CDR1 is ENHRY and CDR2 is SYGVKD. The germline V and J ends were trimmed by 4 bases and 3 bases, with 7 bases remaining between them. Here the CDR3 DNA reads TGTGCCATCAGTGTAGGAAACTACGAGCAGTACCTC. Translated: CAISVGNYEQYL.

The chain is built from TRBV5-1 and TRBJ2-1; no firm D call. The germline CDR1 and CDR2 sequences are SGHRS and YFSETQ. This CDR3 region has 13 residues. With 0 bases removed from V and 7 bases from J, the gap between germline ends came to 8 bases. CDR3 region: CASSLAELNEQFF. Here the CDR3 DNA reads TGCGCCAGCAGCTTGGCCGAGCTGAATGAGCAGTTCTTC. The whole variable domain, filled in from reference TRBV5-1 and TRBJ2-1, reads KAGVTQTPRYLIKTRGQQVTLSCSPISGHRSVSWYQQTPGQGLQFLFEYFSETQRNKGNFPGRFSGRQFSNSRSEMNVSTLELGDSALYLCASSLAELNEQFFGPGTRLTVL.

The chain links TRBV4-2 to TRBJ2-3; maybe TRBD1 (5 bases). The CDR3 length is 16 residues. Germline values: CDR1 LGHNA, CDR2 YNFKEQ. Trimming pared 1 base from V and 2 bases from J, leaving 13 bases between. The CDR3 is CASSQAPTANTDTQYF. The CDR3 coding sequence is TGTGCCAGCAGCCAAGCTCCGACAGCCAACACAGATACGCAGTATTTT.

The rearrangement joins TRBV5-4 to TRBJ1-2, with no clear D. This CDR3 has 12 amino acids. The V end lost 4 bases, the J end lost 7 bases, and 11 bases lay between the germline ends. Germline loops: CDR1 SGHNT, CDR2 YYREEE (reference sequence). The CDR3 DNA is TGTGCCAGCAGCGTGGACGCGGTTGGCTACACCTTC. It is translated as CASSVDAVGYTF.

This clonotype was observed a handful of times. This chain uses TRBV6-5 with TRBJ2-3; tentative D call: TRBD2 (6 bases). Trimming took off 2 bases at V and 4 bases at J, with 25 bases between the two ends. The germline gives CDR1 MNHEY, CDR2 SVGAGI. This CDR3 comprises 19 residues. The CDR3 loop reads CASSYSSSVYRASADTQYF. The CDR3 DNA is TGTGCCAGCAGTTACAGCTCTAGCGTCTATCGCGCCAGTGCAGATACGCAGTATTTT.

Comments on this clonotype: A single base separates this from a much larger clone, so it may be a read error. The V and J genes are TRBV5-1 and TRBJ1-2, with D possibly being TRBD1 (5 bases). CDR3 length: 14 amino acids. Germline CDR1 reads SGHRS; CDR2 reads YFSETQ. The V and J ends lost 4 bases and 8 bases respectively, with 18 bases between them. Here the CDR3 reads CASSMEGAVGGYTF. CDR3 coding DNA: TGCGCCAGCAGCATGGAAGGGGCCGTCGGGGGCTACACCTTC.

This clonotype was counted a few times. This chain links TRBV14 with TRBJ2-3; D is uncertain. CDR1 and CDR2 (germline): SGHDN, FVKESK. Trimming pared 2 bases from V and 5 bases from J, leaving 8 bases between. The CDR3 sequence is 13 residues long. CDR3 residues: CASSQQPGDTQYF. The CDR3 DNA is TGTGCCAGCAGCCAACAGCCGGGAGATACGCAGTATTTT.

There are a few counts of this clonotype. The chain is built from TRBV20-1 and TRBJ2-7, with 7 bases aligning to TRBD2. Germline CDR1 reads DFQATT; CDR2 reads SNEGSKA (reference sequence). Losses at the gene ends were 1 base for V and 1 base for J; bases not matched to a gene: 7. The CDR3 contains 15 residues. CDR3 sequence: CSARVGGVPSYEQYF. Here the CDR3 DNA reads TGCAGTGCTAGAGTGGGGGGGGTCCCGTCCTACGAGCAGTACTTC.

This clonotype was counted a few times. A junction boundary mismatches the germline segment, possibly from a read error. The chain uses TRBV14 and TRBJ2-1; 11 nucleotides agree with TRBD1. This CDR3 comprises 16 residues. Per germline, CDR1 SGHDN and CDR2 FVKESK. CDR3 protein: CAGSQDLGQGDNEQFF. The CDR3 nucleotides are TGTGCCGGCAGCCAAGATTTGGGACAGGGGGACAATGAGCAGTTCTTC.

This rearrangement joins TRBV20-1 to TRBJ2-2; D ambiguous. Germline lookup yields CDR1 DFQATT and CDR2 SNEGSKA (reference sequence). The length of the CDR3 is 13 residues. In DNA, the CDR3 is TGCAGCGCCTTGTGGGGGAACACCGGGGAGCTGTTTTTT. As protein: CSALWGNTGELFF.

About this clonotype: The junction differs from germline at one of its ends, possibly a read error. The chain recombines TRBV29-1 with TRBJ1-1, with a weak D call TRBD1 (5 bases). CDR1 is SQVTM and CDR2 is ANQGSEA in the germline V gene. The CDR3 spans 14 residues. The CDR3 is CSAVNRTLNTGAFF. CDR3 coding DNA: TGCAGCGCCGTCAACAGGACCCTGAACACTGGAGCTTTCTTT.

This clonotype was recorded once. This may stem from a read error, because a much larger clone lies one nucleotide away. The chain joins TRBV6-5 to TRBJ1-2; D is ambiguous. V gave up 4 bases and J gave up 8 bases, with 17 bases separating them. The germline V gene has CDR1 MNHEY and CDR2 SVGAGI. The CDR3 sequence is 14 residues long. The CDR3: CASSWGGQSYGYTF. CDR3 DNA sequence: TGTGCCAGCAGTTGGGGAGGGCAGTCTTACGGCTACACCTTC.

Regarding this clonotype: This may be a read error: a much more frequent sequence differs by one nucleotide. The chain carries TRBV20-1 and TRBJ2-1, with TRBD2 matching 8 bases. The V gene's germline CDR1 is DFQATT and CDR2 SNEGSKA (reference sequence). The CDR3 covers 14 residues. The CDR3 is CGAPDTTAGAEQFF. The CDR3 nucleotides read TGCGGTGCTCCGGATACGACAGCGGGAGCTGAGCAGTTCTTC.

This chain connects TRBV28 to TRBJ2-3, with TRBD1 identical over 7 bases. The ends lost 6 bases at V and 4 bases at J; junction bases unmatched: 7. This CDR3 has 14 amino acids. Germline loops: CDR1 MDHEN, CDR2 SYDVKM. The CDR3 DNA sequence: TGTGCCAGCAGATTTACAGGGGCCTCAGATACGCAGTATTTT. Residues: CASRFTGASDTQYF.